This T cell receptor beta chain was captured in a study of T cell repertoires in cytomegalovirus infection. Study information: Public signatures in TCR beta pointed to CMV infection and matching HLA type.

Study findings and constraints: Carriage of CMV together with the relevant HLA was identifiable through cumulative public TCR beta family frequency.

This CDR3 region has 14 residues. Trimming took 3 bases from V and 6 from J; bases not matched to a gene: 7. Germline-derived CDR1 and CDR2 are LNHDA and SQIVND (reference sequence). With regard to this clonotype: What it binds is not known.

TCRdb re-called the reads with MiXCR, one entry per CDR3 protein. The sample holds 400,000 or so distinct CDR3 sequences, under 40% seen once. The clonotype was recovered from a human donor in good health (CMV status not recorded). Some clones in this sample may be carry-over from other donors' samples. Sequencing was done on a sample of PBMCs. The chain has TRBV19 and TRBJ1-1, with TRBD1 matching 7 bases. In DNA, the CDR3 is TGTGCCAGTAGTATTCAGGCAGGGACAGCTGAAGCTTTCTTT. This sequence encodes CASSIQAGTAEAFF.